This is a list of T cell receptor beta chains from one sample in a study of blood T cell repertoires in COVID-19. Assay used: immunoSEQ multiplex PCR; TCRdb lists only in-frame clones, some missing. This table holds 350,000 to 450,000 clones, around 91% found once. The material sequenced was PBMCs or T cells enriched from blood (not recorded which). These receptors originate from a man in his thirties or forties who had recovered from COVID-19. CDR3s include the opening cysteine and the closing phenylalanine or tryptophan. The D gene is left open where the match is weak. Not all rows give a size; the values are once, few, many and, for expanded clones, a class.

d_gene,abundance,v_gene,j_gene,CDR3nt,CDR3aa
TRBD1,few,TRBV29-1,TRBJ1-1,TGCAGCGGAGGACAGGGGATGAACACTGAAGCTTTCTTT,CSGGQGMNTEAFF
TRBD2,-,TRBV4-1,TRBJ2-7,TGCGCCAGCAGCCAGGGCCTCCTAGCGGGAACAAATTACGAGCAGTACTTC,CASSQGLLAGTNYEQYF
TRBD1,few,TRBV27,TRBJ2-7,TGTGCCACCGCATCCCTAGGACAGGGTGACGAGCAGTACTTC,CATASLGQGDEQYF
-,-,TRBV28,TRBJ1-6,TGTGCCAGCAGCCTCATAGTCAATTCACCCCTCCACTTT,CASSLIVNSPLHF
-,-,TRBV3-1/TRBV3-2,TRBJ2-5,TGTGCCAGCAGCCAATGGGGCAGTAGGGAGACCCAGTACTTC,CASSQWGSRETQYF
-,few,TRBV3-1/TRBV3-2,TRBJ2-5,TGTGCCACACGAAGGGGGGGGGAAGAGACCCAGTACTTC,CATRRGGEETQYF
-,-,TRBV25-1,TRBJ1-6,TGTGCCAGCCAGCGGGATTACCCGGGACCCCTCCACTTT,CASQRDYPGPLHF
TRBD2,-,TRBV10-3,TRBJ2-5,TGTGCCATCAGTGAAGGGCGGGAGGGGGAGACCCAGTACTTC,CAISEGREGETQYF
-,-,TRBV4-1,TRBJ1-1,TGCGCCAGCAGTTCCATGCCAGGGATAGGGACTGAAGCTTTCTTT,CASSSMPGIGTEAFF
-,-,TRBV27,TRBJ1-1,TGTGCCAGCAAGTCTCCAGGGCTTAACACTGAAGCTTTCTTT,CASKSPGLNTEAFF
-,-,TRBV19,TRBJ1-2,TGTGCCAGTACAACTGGGGGGGTCGGCTACACCTTC,CASTTGGVGYTF
TRBD1,-,TRBV24-1,TRBJ2-1,TGTGCCACCAGTGATTCCTGGGACAGCCACTACAATGAGCAGTTCTTC,CATSDSWDSHYNEQFF
TRBD1,-,TRBV2,TRBJ1-1,TGTGCCAGCAGGGGGGACAGGAGGGAAGCTTTCTTT,CASRGDRREAFF
-,few,TRBV12-5,TRBJ1-5,TGTGCTAGTGGTTCCAGGTTGTCAGATCAGCCCCAGCATTTT,CASGSRLSDQPQHF
TRBD1,-,TRBV19,TRBJ1-1,TGTGCCAGTAGTACTCCGGGACAGGGTGGCACTGAAGCTTTCTTT,CASSTPGQGGTEAFF
-,once,TRBV3-1/TRBV3-2,TRBJ2-7,TGTGCCAGCAGCCCGCCTCACGGCATTTCGGGACTGAAGTCCTACGAGCAGTACTTC,CASSPPHGISGLKSYEQYF
-,-,TRBV7-9,TRBJ2-3,TGTGCCAGCAGCTTTTCTCCGGGTCCTTCCACAGATACGCAGTATTTT,CASSFSPGPSTDTQYF
TRBD1,-,TRBV29-1,TRBJ1-4,TGCAGCGTAAACCGGACAGGGTGGAGGGAAAAACTGTTTTTT,CSVNRTGWREKLFF
TRBD2,-,TRBV5-1,TRBJ2-1,TGCGCCAGCAGCTTGGGTCCAGCGGGAGAGCAGTTCTTC,CASSLGPAGEQFF
TRBD1,-,TRBV10-3,TRBJ1-5,TGTGCCATCAGTGATTCGGACAGGAGCAATCAGCCCCAGCATTTT,CAISDSDRSNQPQHF
TRBD2,many,TRBV18,TRBJ2-1,TGTGCCAGCTCACCATCCCCCCTAGCGGGAGGTGGCGATGAGCAGTTCTTC,CASSPSPLAGGGDEQFF
TRBD1,-,TRBV19,TRBJ1-1,TGTGCCAGTTTCGACAGGGCGAGCACTGAAGCTTTCTTT,CASFDRASTEAFF
-,-,TRBV11-2,TRBJ2-5,TGTGCCAGCAGCTTAGCAACGGAAGAGACCCAGTACTTC,CASSLATEETQYF
-,-,TRBV27,TRBJ1-4,TGTGCCAGCAGACGGTACCTGGGGGCGGGTGAAAAACTGTTTTTT,CASRRYLGAGEKLFF
-,-,TRBV28,TRBJ1-2,TGTGCCAGCAGTGTGGGGGGGCAGATTATATATGGCTACACCTTC,CASSVGGQIIYGYTF
-,-,TRBV28,TRBJ2-7,TGTGCCAGCGGGGGGGTCGGGGGCCCAACCTACGAGCAGTACTTC,CASGGVGGPTYEQYF
TRBD2,-,TRBV30,TRBJ2-3,TGTGCCTGGAGTTTTGGGGCGGGAGGGAGCACAGATACGCAGTATTTT,CAWSFGAGGSTDTQYF
TRBD1,once,TRBV6-5,TRBJ1-2,TGTGCCAGCAGTTACCTCGGACAGGGAGGGTACTATGGCTACACCTTC,CASSYLGQGGYYGYTF
TRBD1,once,TRBV4-1,TRBJ1-2,TGCGCCAGCAGCCAAGTAAGGGGGCCTTACTATGGCTACACCTTC,CASSQVRGPYYGYTF
-,-,TRBV12-5,TRBJ2-1,TGTGCTAGTGGTTTGGGGCCGGAGGAGCCGTTCTTC,CASGLGPEEPFF
-,-,TRBV7-9,TRBJ2-1,TGTGCCAGCAGCTTAGGATCCTGGAGCGAGCAGTTCTTC,CASSLGSWSEQFF
TRBD1,-,TRBV12-5,TRBJ1-1,TGTGCTAGTGGTCCGGGACAGGGGGCGAGCACTGAAGCTTTCTTT,CASGPGQGASTEAFF
TRBD1,-,TRBV7-9,TRBJ1-1,TGTGCCAGCAGGACAGGGGGCAGGTTGGTCACTGAAGCTTTCTTT,CASRTGGRLVTEAFF
TRBD2,-,TRBV28,TRBJ2-7,TGTGCCAGCAGTCTATCGGGCGGGAGTGGAAGTCCCTACGAGCAGTACTTC,CASSLSGGSGSPYEQYF
-,-,TRBV14,TRBJ1-2,TGTGCCAGCAGCCAAGATGGTCACACCCACTATGGCTACACCTTC,CASSQDGHTHYGYTF
TRBD2,-,TRBV19,TRBJ2-1,TGTGCCAGTAGAACCACTAGCGGGACCGGAGGTGAGCAGTTCTTC,CASRTTSGTGGEQFF
TRBD1,-,TRBV7-9,TRBJ1-1,TGTGCCAGCAGCTTAGAACAGGGGGTCGGGGGTTCGTTGAACACTGAAGCTTTCTTT,CASSLEQGVGGSLNTEAFF
TRBD2,once,TRBV2,TRBJ2-1,TGTGCCAGCAGCACTAGCGGGAGCTTGAATGAGCAGTTCTTC,CASSTSGSLNEQFF
TRBD2,-,TRBV29-1,TRBJ2-1,TGCAGCGCCTCTAGCGGGAGCAATGAGCAGTTCTTC,CSASSGSNEQFF
-,once,TRBV15,TRBJ1-5,TGTGCCACCAGCGTCCGGCAGGGGATGGTTTTGTATCAGCCCCAGCATTTT,CATSVRQGMVLYQPQHF
-,-,TRBV29-1,TRBJ2-2,TGCAGCGTCGGGACCGTAGCGGACGTCAACACCGGGGAGCTGTTTTTT,CSVGTVADVNTGELFF
TRBD2,-,TRBV7-2,TRBJ2-3,TGTGCCAGCTCCATGACTAGCGGGAAAACAGATACGCAGTATTTT,CASSMTSGKTDTQYF
-,-,TRBV3-1/TRBV3-2,TRBJ2-3,TGTGCCAGCACCCAAGGCAGCAGGCCAGATACGCAGTATTTT,CASTQGSRPDTQYF
TRBD2,-,TRBV27,TRBJ2-5,TGTGCCAGCAGTTTGTATAGCGGGGTCAAAGAGACCCAGTACTTC,CASSLYSGVKETQYF
-,-,TRBV11-2,TRBJ2-3,TGTGCCAGCAGCTTAGACCCGCGGGATACGCAGTATTTT,CASSLDPRDTQYF
-,-,TRBV10-2,TRBJ1-3,TGCGCCAGCGACCCGAATGAGGAAGGAAACACCATATATTTT,CASDPNEEGNTIYF
-,-,TRBV21-1,TRBJ1-5,TGTGCCAGCAGCGTACGGGACAGGAGTTGGCCCCAGCATTTT,CASSVRDRSWPQHF
-,-,TRBV18,TRBJ1-2,TGTGCCAGCTCACCTCTGGCGGATACCAACTATGGCTACACCTTC,CASSPLADTNYGYTF
-,-,TRBV6-4,TRBJ1-2,TGTGCCAGCAGTGAGTATCGAGGCCGAAACTATGGCTACACCTTC,CASSEYRGRNYGYTF
TRBD1,-,TRBV11-2,TRBJ2-2,TGTGCCAGCAGCTCTTACAGGGGGCACGTTGACGGGGAGCTGTTTTTT,CASSSYRGHVDGELFF
-,-,TRBV7-9,TRBJ2-5,TGTGCCAGCAGCTTACAGGGTTTTTCCCAAGAGACCCAGTACTTC,CASSLQGFSQETQYF
-,-,TRBV18,TRBJ2-3,TGTGCCAGCTCACCCGGGGGGCAGAGCACAGATACGCAGTATTTT,CASSPGGQSTDTQYF